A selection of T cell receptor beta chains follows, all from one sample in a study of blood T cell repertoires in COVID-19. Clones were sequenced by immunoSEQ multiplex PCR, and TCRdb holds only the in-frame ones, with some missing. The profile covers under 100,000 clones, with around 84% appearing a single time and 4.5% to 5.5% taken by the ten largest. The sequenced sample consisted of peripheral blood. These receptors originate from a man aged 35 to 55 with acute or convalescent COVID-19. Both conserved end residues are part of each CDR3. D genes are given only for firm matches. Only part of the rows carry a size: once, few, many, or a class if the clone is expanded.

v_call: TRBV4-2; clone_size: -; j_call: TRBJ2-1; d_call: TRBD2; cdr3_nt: TGTGCCAGCAGCCAAGAGGGGCTAGCGGGAGGAGTTATGTATGAGCAGTTCTTC; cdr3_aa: CASSQEGLAGGVMYEQFF
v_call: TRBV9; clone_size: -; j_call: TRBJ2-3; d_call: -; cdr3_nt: TGTGCCAGCAGCGTAGCCGAGCGATCCACAGATACGCAGTATTTT; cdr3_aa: CASSVAERSTDTQYF
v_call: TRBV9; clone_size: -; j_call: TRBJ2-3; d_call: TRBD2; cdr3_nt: TGTGCCAGCAGCGTAGGGGGTAGCGGGAGGACCACAGATACGCAGTATTTT; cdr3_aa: CASSVGGSGRTTDTQYF
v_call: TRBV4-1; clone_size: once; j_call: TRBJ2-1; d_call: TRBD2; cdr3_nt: TGCGCCAGCAGCCCTATAGCGGGAAAGGCCTACAATGAGCAGTTCTTC; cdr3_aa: CASSPIAGKAYNEQFF
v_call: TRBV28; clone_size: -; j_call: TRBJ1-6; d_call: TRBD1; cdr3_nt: TGTGCCAGCAGTTCCCGGACAGGGGGACGTTCACCCCTCCACTTT; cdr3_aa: CASSSRTGGRSPLHF
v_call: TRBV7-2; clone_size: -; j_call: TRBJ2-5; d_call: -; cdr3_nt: TGTGCCAGCAGCTTAGACGGTAAAGGAGGGGAAGAGACCCAGTACTTC; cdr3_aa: CASSLDGKGGEETQYF
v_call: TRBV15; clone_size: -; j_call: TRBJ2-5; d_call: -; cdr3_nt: TGTGCCACCAGCAGAGATCCAGGGAAAGAGACCCAGTACTTC; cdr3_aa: CATSRDPGKETQYF
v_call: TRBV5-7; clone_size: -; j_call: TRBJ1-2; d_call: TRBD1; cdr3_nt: TGTGCCAGCAGCGCGGTGGGACAGATAAAAGCTAACTATGGCTACACCTTC; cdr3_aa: CASSAVGQIKANYGYTF
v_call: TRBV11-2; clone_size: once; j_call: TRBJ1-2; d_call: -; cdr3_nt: TGTGCCAGCAGCCCAGGGCCTCACTTTTCCCCACATTTTGGTGGCTACACCTTC; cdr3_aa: CASSPGPHFSPHFGGYTF
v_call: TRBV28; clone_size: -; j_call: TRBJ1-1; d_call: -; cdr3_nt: TGTGCCAGCAGCTCTGTCGGGGGATTAACTGAAGCTTTCTTT; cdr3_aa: CASSSVGGLTEAFF
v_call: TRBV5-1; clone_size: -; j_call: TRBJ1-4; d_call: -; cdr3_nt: TGCGCCAGCAGCTTGGCGCAGGGGTTTGGTACTAATGAAAAACTGTTTTTT; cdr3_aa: CASSLAQGFGTNEKLFF
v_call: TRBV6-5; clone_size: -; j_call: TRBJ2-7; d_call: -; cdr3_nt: TGTGCCAGCGGGTGGATAGCCGACGAGCAGTACTTC; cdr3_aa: CASGWIADEQYF
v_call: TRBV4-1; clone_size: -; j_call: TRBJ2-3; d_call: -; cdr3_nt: TGCGCCAGCAGCCAATTGTCACTCATCACAGATACGCAGTATTTT; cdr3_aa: CASSQLSLITDTQYF
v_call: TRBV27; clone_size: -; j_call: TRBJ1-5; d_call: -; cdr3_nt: TGTGCCAGCAGTTGGGGGGAGAATCAGCCCCAGCATTTT; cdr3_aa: CASSWGENQPQHF
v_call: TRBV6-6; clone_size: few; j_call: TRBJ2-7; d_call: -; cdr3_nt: TGTGCCAGCAGTTTCGCCAGGGACTACGAGCAGTACTTC; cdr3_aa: CASSFARDYEQYF
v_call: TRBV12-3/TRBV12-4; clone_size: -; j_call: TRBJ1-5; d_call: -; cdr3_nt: TGTGCCAGCAGTCAGGGACTTGGTCAGCCCCAGCATTTT; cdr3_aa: CASSQGLGQPQHF
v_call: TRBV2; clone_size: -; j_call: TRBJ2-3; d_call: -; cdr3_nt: TGTGCCAGCAGTGCCGGGGGAGTGGGAACAGATACGCAGTATTTT; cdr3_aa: CASSAGGVGTDTQYF
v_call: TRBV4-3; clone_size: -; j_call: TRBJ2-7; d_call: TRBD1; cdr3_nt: TGCGCCAGCAGCCGAGGGGACAGGAGTCCCTACGAGCAGTACTTC; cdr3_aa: CASSRGDRSPYEQYF
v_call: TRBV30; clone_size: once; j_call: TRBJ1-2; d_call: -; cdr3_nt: TGTGCCTTTCAGAGGGGAGGGGATGGCTACACCTTC; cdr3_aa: CAFQRGGDGYTF
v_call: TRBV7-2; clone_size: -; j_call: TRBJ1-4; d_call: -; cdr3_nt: TGTGCCAGCAGCTGGGGGGGGGCAACTAATGAAAAACTGTTTTTT; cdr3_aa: CASSWGGATNEKLFF
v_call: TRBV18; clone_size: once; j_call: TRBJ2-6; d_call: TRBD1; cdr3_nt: TGTGCCAGCTCACCTGCCGGGACAGGGGGTACCCTCTCTGGGGCCAACGTCCTGACTTTC; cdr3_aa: CASSPAGTGGTLSGANVLTF